The clone carrying this T cell receptor (beta chain) was seen a few times. What it binds is not known. The data originate from a study of T-cell reconstitution after alpha-beta-depleted transplantation in children. Study-wide findings and caveats: Expanded clones from the graft, numbering several hundred, reportedly supplied alpha-beta T cells about two months after transplant. At the one-year point after transplant, T-cell counts and TCRbeta diversity were found to come mostly from T cells that had been newly produced. Surviving recipient T cells and thymic progenitors underlay high day-60 TCRbeta diversity in some patients.

Molecular barcoding with unique molecular identifiers was used for the TCRbeta library. TCRdb recomputed calls from the PCR reads with MiXCR, one row per CDR3 protein. The data contain approximately 980,000 distinct CDR3 sequences, under 30% of them seen just once; the ten biggest clones take up about 28%. This CDR3 contains 14 residues. Trimming shortened V by 5 bases and J by 6 bases, and 16 bases separated the two germline ends. Germline V gene sequence: CDR1 SEHNR, CDR2 FQNEAQ (reference sequence). Sequenced here: PBMCs, mostly from graft donor cells, sampled 360 days after TCRalphabeta/CD19-depleted stem cell transplant. This clonotype was sampled from a boy less than two years old who had a stem cell transplant for SCID, so the T cells may come from the graft donor. The rearrangement uses TRBV7-9 and TRBJ1-1; D unclear. In nucleotides, the CDR3 is TGTGCCAGCAGCCCCCGGGCCCTCGACGCTGAAGCTTTCTTT. Translated: CASSPRALDAEAFF.